Given below is one T cell receptor beta chain in context. Authors' analysis steps: Using reference gene primer amplification, nucleated cell counts were estimated. TCRdb's table, derived via immunoSEQ multiplex PCR, lists solely in-frame clones and lacks some. That table is the source of V, J and clone size, and D and trimming were worked out from the DNA. The sample contains about 97,000 clones, 80% to 95% of which appear only once. This sample is drawn from a study of blood T cell repertoires in COVID-19. For the study at large: The analysed material was cDNA or gDNA that came from T cells, B-cell-depleted T cells, or PBMCs.

Followed longitudinally, the Seattle patients had been enrolled during active infection. From germline, CDR1 is SGDLS and CDR2 YYNGEE. The V and J ends lost 2 bases and 3 bases, in that order; junction bases with no gene match: 5. The CDR3 consists of 15 residues. This TCR was sampled from a woman between 50 and 59 years old with COVID-19, enrolled during active disease. The specimen sequenced was peripheral blood. V gene TRBV9 combines with J gene TRBJ2-3; 8 bases fit TRBD2. The CDR3 reads CASSVAGGRTDTQYF. The CDR3, as DNA: TGTGCCAGCAGCGTCGCGGGGGGCCGGACAGATACGCAGTATTTT.